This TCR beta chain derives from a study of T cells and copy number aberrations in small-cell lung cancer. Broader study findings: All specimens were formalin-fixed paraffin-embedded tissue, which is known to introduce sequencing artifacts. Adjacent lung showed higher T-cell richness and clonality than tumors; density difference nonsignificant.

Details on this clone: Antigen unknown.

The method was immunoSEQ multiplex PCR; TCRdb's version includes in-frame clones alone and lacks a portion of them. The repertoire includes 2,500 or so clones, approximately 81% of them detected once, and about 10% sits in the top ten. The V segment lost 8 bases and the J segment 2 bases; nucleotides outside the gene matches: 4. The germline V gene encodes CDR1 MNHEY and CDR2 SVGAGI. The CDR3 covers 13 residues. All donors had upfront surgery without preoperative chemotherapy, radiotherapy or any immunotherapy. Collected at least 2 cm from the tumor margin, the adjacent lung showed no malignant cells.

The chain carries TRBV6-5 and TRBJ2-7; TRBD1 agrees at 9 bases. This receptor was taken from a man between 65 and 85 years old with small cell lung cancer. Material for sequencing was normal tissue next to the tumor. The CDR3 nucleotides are TGTGCCAGCGAGAGACAGGGGGCCTACGAGCAGTACTTC. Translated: CASERQGAYEQYF.